This T cell receptor beta chain originates from a study of T cells in Graves' hyperthyroidism and ophthalmopathy. Findings of the study overall: Researchers found most expanded thyroid clonotypes above 0.001 in blood as well.

The CDR3 is made up of 11 amino acids. The V gene lost 8 bases and the J gene lost 2 bases, with 7 bases spanning the gap. Germline V CDR1 and CDR2: SQVTM, ANQGSEA. Comment on this clonotype: Antigen unknown.

There were TCR beta CDR3 regions amplified from RNA transcripts. HTBI primers were employed in a first-round RT-PCR of the TCR CDR3. TCRdb fed the multiplex PCR reads into MiXCR, producing one record per CDR3 protein. The table shows about 560,000 distinct CDR3 sequences, with roughly 17% occurring only once. Orbital computed tomography and thyroid ultrasound, together with serum TRAb and thyroxine and clinical symptoms, were used for diagnoses. Sequencing used blood. The chain couples TRBV29-1 to TRBJ2-1; D is uncertain. This TCR was recovered from a woman under 30 with Graves' hyperthyroidism. The CDR3 DNA reads as TGCAGCTTCTTGACCTACAATGAGCAGTTCTTC. Its protein is CSFLTYNEQFF.